This T cell receptor beta chain stems from a study of OX40 agonist ivuxolimab in advanced cancers. Study-level results: At 0.1 to 3.0 mg/kg and by week 6, CD4+ and CD8+ T cells in the blood had expanded clonally.

Details on this clone: Its antigen is unknown.

TCRdb's copy holds only in-frame clones and misses some; the assay was immunoSEQ multiplex PCR. The table includes about 100,000 clones, more than 80% detected once. V lost 4 bases and J 5 bases, leaving 12 bases between the germline ends. This CDR3 is 14 amino acids long. Germline V gene lookup returns CDR1 SGHVS and CDR2 FNYEAQ. This sequence was found in an adult with an advanced solid tumor such as melanoma, head and neck, liver or kidney cancer. The input for sequencing was CD4+ or CD8+ T cells sorted from blood, taken in a trial of the OX40 agonist ivuxolimab. The chain has TRBV7-6 and TRBJ2-1; the D call may be TRBD1 or TRBD2 (5 bases each). CDR3 coding DNA: TGTGCCAGCAGCTCGGGTGGGGGAAACAATGAGCAGTTCTTC. Translated: CASSSGGGNNEQFF.